Listed below are T cell receptor beta chains from one sample, sequenced in a study of cytomegalovirus exposure and HLA in healthy donors. Measured with immunoSEQ multiplex PCR; TCRdb has only the in-frame clones, and not every one. The repertoire includes around 100,000 clones, approximately 80% of them detected once, and approximately 1.2% sits in the top ten. What was sequenced was PBMCs. The receptors come from a woman aged 18-35 years in good health and CMV-seronegative. CDR3s include the opening cysteine and the closing phenylalanine or tryptophan. Each record gives: V gene, clone size, D gene, J gene, CDR3 protein, CDR3 DNA. A D gene is named only where the DNA matches it firmly. Not all rows give a size; the values are once, few, many and, for expanded clones, a class.

V gene: TRBV6-4
clone size: few
D gene: TRBD2
J gene: TRBJ2-3
CDR3 protein: CASSGGGEEDTQYF
CDR3 DNA: TGTGCCAGCAGCGGCGGGGGGGAGGAAGATACGCAGTATTTT

V gene: TRBV9
clone size: .
D gene: TRBD2
J gene: TRBJ2-3
CDR3 protein: CASSLAGSADTQYF
CDR3 DNA: TGTGCCAGCAGCTTAGCGGGGAGTGCAGATACGCAGTATTTT

V gene: TRBV5-6
clone size: few
D gene: TRBD1
J gene: TRBJ1-3
CDR3 protein: CASRMTGGFSGNTIYF
CDR3 DNA: TGTGCCAGCCGGATGACAGGGGGATTTTCTGGAAACACCATATATTTT

V gene: TRBV10-2
clone size: .
D gene: TRBD1
J gene: TRBJ2-7
CDR3 protein: CASRTGGEQYF
CDR3 DNA: TGCGCCAGCAGAACAGGGGGCGAGCAGTACTTC

V gene: TRBV28
clone size: .
D gene: TRBD2
J gene: TRBJ2-3
CDR3 protein: CASSPLAGGRGPITDTQYF
CDR3 DNA: TGTGCCAGCAGTCCTTTAGCGGGAGGGCGGGGACCGATAACAGATACGCAGTATTTT

V gene: TRBV4-3
clone size: .
D gene: TRBD1
J gene: TRBJ2-1
CDR3 protein: CASSQAPQGAIYNEQFF
CDR3 DNA: TGCGCCAGCAGCCAAGCCCCACAGGGGGCCATATACAATGAGCAGTTCTTC

V gene: TRBV19
clone size: .
D gene: .
J gene: TRBJ2-7
CDR3 protein: CASSIRALLNYEQYF
CDR3 DNA: TGTGCCAGTAGTATCAGGGCACTACTAAACTACGAGCAGTACTTC

V gene: TRBV19
clone size: once
D gene: .
J gene: TRBJ2-3
CDR3 protein: CASSIIQGLMKAQYF
CDR3 DNA: TGTGCCAGTAGTATAATCCAGGGGTTAATGAAAGCGCAGTATTTT

V gene: TRBV11-2
clone size: few
D gene: .
J gene: TRBJ1-2
CDR3 protein: CASSFRGPNYGYTF
CDR3 DNA: TGTGCCAGCAGCTTTAGAGGTCCTAACTATGGCTACACCTTC

V gene: TRBV30
clone size: .
D gene: .
J gene: TRBJ2-3
CDR3 protein: CAWSVDYFTDTQYF
CDR3 DNA: TGTGCCTGGAGTGTAGACTATTTCACAGATACGCAGTATTTT

V gene: TRBV15
clone size: .
D gene: TRBD2
J gene: TRBJ2-3
CDR3 protein: CATGVGGRAVGTQYF
CDR3 DNA: TGTGCCACCGGAGTTGGCGGGAGGGCCGTCGGTACGCAGTATTTT

V gene: TRBV7-2
clone size: .
D gene: TRBD1
J gene: TRBJ1-2
CDR3 protein: CASIGTGANYGYTF
CDR3 DNA: TGTGCCAGCATCGGGACAGGGGCCAACTATGGCTACACCTTC

V gene: TRBV2
clone size: .
D gene: TRBD1
J gene: TRBJ2-7
CDR3 protein: CASSPSGQGFYEQYF
CDR3 DNA: TGTGCCAGCAGCCCAAGTGGACAGGGGTTCTACGAGCAGTACTTC

V gene: TRBV6-6
clone size: once
D gene: .
J gene: TRBJ2-5
CDR3 protein: CASSYDLEQYF
CDR3 DNA: TGTGCCAGCAGTTACGATTTGGAGCAGTACTTC

V gene: TRBV28
clone size: .
D gene: .
J gene: TRBJ1-2
CDR3 protein: CASSFAPRTANYGYTF
CDR3 DNA: TGTGCCAGCAGTTTCGCTCCGAGGACAGCTAACTATGGCTACACCTTC

V gene: TRBV7-9
clone size: .
D gene: TRBD1
J gene: TRBJ1-4
CDR3 protein: CASSWTGANEKLFF
CDR3 DNA: TGTGCCAGCAGCTGGACAGGGGCTAATGAAAAACTGTTTTTT

V gene: TRBV6-1
clone size: .
D gene: .
J gene: TRBJ1-5
CDR3 protein: CASSELDGGHQPQHF
CDR3 DNA: TGTGCCAGCAGTGAACTTGACGGCGGGCATCAGCCCCAGCATTTT

V gene: TRBV7-9
clone size: .
D gene: TRBD1
J gene: TRBJ1-2
CDR3 protein: CASSFLRDRVTGYTF
CDR3 DNA: TGTGCCAGCAGCTTCCTCCGGGACAGGGTGACCGGCTACACCTTC

V gene: TRBV10-1
clone size: few
D gene: .
J gene: TRBJ1-1
CDR3 protein: CASAGGGGTEAFF
CDR3 DNA: TGCGCCAGCGCTGGGGGCGGTGGCACTGAAGCTTTCTTT

V gene: TRBV11-2
clone size: .
D gene: TRBD1
J gene: TRBJ1-2
CDR3 protein: CASSPGTGPYGYTF
CDR3 DNA: TGTGCCAGCAGCCCCGGGACAGGGCCCTATGGCTACACCTTC

V gene: TRBV11-2
clone size: .
D gene: TRBD2
J gene: TRBJ2-7
CDR3 protein: CASSLAPGLAYEQYF
CDR3 DNA: TGTGCCAGCAGCTTAGCCCCCGGACTAGCCTACGAGCAGTACTTC

V gene: TRBV5-8
clone size: .
D gene: .
J gene: TRBJ1-2
CDR3 protein: CASSFGGRIYGYTF
CDR3 DNA: TGTGCCAGCAGCTTTGGAGGGAGGATCTATGGCTACACCTTC

V gene: TRBV27
clone size: .
D gene: TRBD1
J gene: TRBJ1-6
CDR3 protein: CASSDPAGGNSPLHF
CDR3 DNA: TGTGCCAGCAGTGATCCGGCAGGGGGGAATTCACCCCTCCACTTT

V gene: TRBV6-6
clone size: .
D gene: .
J gene: TRBJ1-4
CDR3 protein: CASSPKGGRSNEKLFF
CDR3 DNA: TGTGCCAGCAGCCCCAAAGGGGGTCGGTCTAATGAAAAACTGTTTTTT

V gene: TRBV4-2
clone size: .
D gene: .
J gene: TRBJ2-2
CDR3 protein: CASSQELARPGELFF
CDR3 DNA: TGTGCCAGCAGCCAGGAACTAGCCCGCCCCGGGGAGCTGTTTTTT

V gene: TRBV5-4
clone size: .
D gene: .
J gene: TRBJ2-7
CDR3 protein: CASSFRGNYEQYF
CDR3 DNA: TGTGCCAGCAGCTTCAGGGGTAATTACGAGCAGTACTTC

V gene: TRBV27
clone size: .
D gene: .
J gene: TRBJ1-2
CDR3 protein: CASSPTREGYTF
CDR3 DNA: TGTGCCAGCAGTCCTACAAGGGAGGGCTACACCTTC

V gene: TRBV19
clone size: .
D gene: .
J gene: TRBJ2-7
CDR3 protein: CASSPRETYEQYF
CDR3 DNA: TGTGCCAGTAGTCCACGGGAAACCTACGAGCAGTACTTC

V gene: TRBV6-5
clone size: .
D gene: .
J gene: TRBJ1-4
CDR3 protein: CASSNRDIFEKLFF
CDR3 DNA: TGTGCCAGCAGCAACCGGGACATATTTGAAAAACTGTTTTTT

V gene: TRBV4-1
clone size: .
D gene: .
J gene: TRBJ2-3
CDR3 protein: CASSQVLALRYF
CDR3 DNA: TGCGCCAGCAGCCAAGTACTAGCCCTTCGATATTTT

V gene: TRBV12-1
clone size: .
D gene: .
J gene: TRBJ2-1
CDR3 protein: CASSSRLAGRAYNEQFF
CDR3 DNA: TGTGCCAGCAGCTCCCGACTAGCGGGGAGGGCCTACAATGAGCAGTTCTTC

V gene: TRBV7-2
clone size: once
D gene: .
J gene: TRBJ1-2
CDR3 protein: CASSSLGTGPYGYTF
CDR3 DNA: TGTGCCAGCAGCTCTTTGGGCACAGGGCCCTATGGCTACACCTTC

V gene: TRBV9
clone size: .
D gene: .
J gene: TRBJ2-1
CDR3 protein: CASSVGRVAGALIF
CDR3 DNA: TGTGCCAGCAGCGTCGGCCGGGTGGCGGGGGCGCTTATCTTC

V gene: TRBV6-5
clone size: .
D gene: TRBD1
J gene: TRBJ2-7
CDR3 protein: CASSQQGGTVFEQYF
CDR3 DNA: TGTGCCAGCAGCCAACAGGGGGGCACGGTCTTCGAGCAGTACTTC

V gene: TRBV7-2
clone size: .
D gene: .
J gene: TRBJ2-7
CDR3 protein: CASSLMYPRAATYEQYF
CDR3 DNA: TGTGCCAGCAGCTTAATGTATCCGCGGGCCGCCACCTACGAGCAGTACTTC

V gene: TRBV9
clone size: once
D gene: TRBD1
J gene: TRBJ2-7
CDR3 protein: CASSVASRTGGGYEQYF
CDR3 DNA: TGTGCCAGCAGCGTAGCTTCCAGGACAGGGGGCGGATACGAGCAGTACTTC

V gene: TRBV4-3
clone size: few
D gene: .
J gene: TRBJ1-4
CDR3 protein: CASSHLGGGAPVGKLFF
CDR3 DNA: TGCGCCAGCAGCCACTTAGGAGGCGGGGCCCCCGTCGGAAAACTGTTTTTT

V gene: TRBV6-4
clone size: few
D gene: .
J gene: TRBJ2-2
CDR3 protein: CASSETATGELFF
CDR3 DNA: TGTGCCAGCAGTGAAACTGCTACCGGGGAGCTGTTTTTT

V gene: TRBV5-5
clone size: once
D gene: TRBD1
J gene: TRBJ2-7
CDR3 protein: CASSLGPDRPYEQYF
CDR3 DNA: TGTGCCAGCAGCTTGGGCCCGGACAGGCCCTACGAGCAGTACTTC

V gene: TRBV2
clone size: .
D gene: TRBD1
J gene: TRBJ2-1
CDR3 protein: CASSAGQGEQFF
CDR3 DNA: TGTGCCAGCAGCGCGGGACAGGGGGAGCAGTTCTTC

V gene: TRBV5-4
clone size: .
D gene: .
J gene: TRBJ2-7
CDR3 protein: CASSFGGNHPIEQYF
CDR3 DNA: TGTGCCAGCAGCTTTGGAGGTAATCATCCCATCGAGCAGTACTTC

V gene: TRBV7-3
clone size: .
D gene: .
J gene: TRBJ2-7
CDR3 protein: CASSLGREGVYEQYF
CDR3 DNA: TGTGCCAGCAGCTTAGGACGGGAAGGTGTCTACGAGCAGTACTTC

V gene: TRBV7-9
clone size: .
D gene: .
J gene: TRBJ1-1
CDR3 protein: CSSSLGRRASNTEAFF
CDR3 DNA: TGTTCCAGCAGCTTAGGAAGGCGGGCCTCGAACACTGAAGCTTTCTTT

V gene: TRBV5-5
clone size: once
D gene: .
J gene: TRBJ1-1
CDR3 protein: CASSLGVSAGGLWGTEAFF
CDR3 DNA: TGTGCCAGCAGCTTGGGGGTGTCCGCCGGGGGGCTATGGGGCACTGAAGCTTTCTTT

V gene: TRBV6-6
clone size: .
D gene: .
J gene: TRBJ2-1
CDR3 protein: CATRGGEQFF
CDR3 DNA: TGTGCAACCCGTGGGGGGGAGCAGTTCTTC

V gene: TRBV11-2
clone size: .
D gene: .
J gene: TRBJ2-7
CDR3 protein: CASSSVKGYEQYF
CDR3 DNA: TGTGCCAGCAGCTCCGTCAAGGGGTACGAGCAGTACTTC

V gene: TRBV6-5
clone size: .
D gene: TRBD2
J gene: TRBJ2-7
CDR3 protein: CASSLLAGGAYEQYF
CDR3 DNA: TGTGCCAGCAGTCTCCTAGCGGGAGGAGCCTACGAGCAGTACTTC

V gene: TRBV9
clone size: .
D gene: .
J gene: TRBJ2-1
CDR3 protein: CASSNGRHNEQFF
CDR3 DNA: TGTGCCAGCAGCAATGGGAGGCACAATGAGCAGTTCTTC

V gene: TRBV27
clone size: .
D gene: .
J gene: TRBJ2-7
CDR3 protein: CASSLGGPYEQYF
CDR3 DNA: TGTGCCAGCAGTTTAGGGGGCCCCTACGAGCAGTACTTC

V gene: TRBV4-3
clone size: .
D gene: .
J gene: TRBJ1-2
CDR3 protein: CASSQGAVNNYGYTF
CDR3 DNA: TGCGCCAGCAGCCAAGGGGCTGTGAATAACTATGGCTACACCTTC

V gene: TRBV7-2
clone size: .
D gene: .
J gene: TRBJ2-7
CDR3 protein: CASSLALGLPLPEQYF
CDR3 DNA: TGTGCCAGCAGCTTAGCGCTAGGACTACCCCTTCCCGAGCAGTACTTC

V gene: TRBV10-3
clone size: .
D gene: TRBD1
J gene: TRBJ1-4
CDR3 protein: CAISESSEDRAGEKLFF
CDR3 DNA: TGTGCCATCAGTGAGTCGAGCGAAGACAGGGCGGGCGAAAAACTGTTTTTT

V gene: TRBV27
clone size: .
D gene: .
J gene: TRBJ2-1
CDR3 protein: CASTSPGSGYNEQFF
CDR3 DNA: TGTGCCAGCACAAGCCCTGGGAGCGGATACAATGAGCAGTTCTTC

V gene: TRBV7-9
clone size: .
D gene: .
J gene: TRBJ2-5
CDR3 protein: CASSFQGREQETQYF
CDR3 DNA: TGTGCCAGCAGCTTTCAGGGAAGGGAACAAGAGACCCAGTACTTC

V gene: TRBV7-2
clone size: .
D gene: TRBD2
J gene: TRBJ2-1
CDR3 protein: CASSPWDYRNNEQFF
CDR3 DNA: TGTGCCAGCAGCCCGTGGGACTACCGGAACAATGAGCAGTTCTTC

V gene: TRBV5-4
clone size: .
D gene: TRBD1
J gene: TRBJ2-1
CDR3 protein: CASTDTGTGSNEQFF
CDR3 DNA: TGTGCCAGCACCGACACCGGGACAGGGAGTAATGAGCAGTTCTTC

V gene: TRBV7-2
clone size: .
D gene: TRBD1
J gene: TRBJ1-4
CDR3 protein: CASSLTGLTNEKLFF
CDR3 DNA: TGTGCCAGCAGCTTGACAGGGCTTACTAATGAAAAACTGTTTTTT

V gene: TRBV4-1
clone size: .
D gene: TRBD2
J gene: TRBJ2-7
CDR3 protein: CASSESGVAGGPGTYEQYF
CDR3 DNA: TGCGCCAGCAGCGAAAGTGGGGTAGCGGGAGGGCCGGGTACCTACGAGCAGTACTTC

V gene: TRBV1
clone size: .
D gene: .
J gene: TRBJ2-3
CDR3 protein: CTSSQPRVFLVEDADTQYF
CDR3 DNA: TGCACCAGCAGCCAACCCCGAGTATTTCTAGTGGAGGACGCAGATACGCAGTATTTT

V gene: TRBV5-1
clone size: .
D gene: TRBD2
J gene: TRBJ2-3
CDR3 protein: CASSLVQTSGPRVTDTQYF
CDR3 DNA: TGCGCCAGCAGCTTAGTCCAGACTAGCGGGCCGAGGGTTACAGATACGCAGTATTTT